The 27 T cell receptor beta chains in this list originate from one sample, sequenced in a study of Siglec-9 on CD8 T cells in melanoma. TCRdb's copy holds only in-frame clones and misses some; the assay was immunoSEQ multiplex PCR. This sample has 25,000 to 35,000 clones, with 80% found just once. The source material was Siglec-9- CD8+ T cells sorted from blood. The origin of the receptors is a human donor in good health.

The chain is built from TRBV11-2 and TRBJ2-6; D is uncertain. The germline gives CDR1 SGHAT, CDR2 FQNNGV. With 2 bases removed from V and 2 bases from J, the gap between germline ends came to 4 bases. This CDR3 comprises 14 residues. CDR3 amino acids: CASSLPAGANVLTF. In nucleotides, the CDR3 is TGTGCCAGCAGCTTACCCGCTGGGGCCAACGTCCTGACTTTC.

The chain carries TRBV7-6 and TRBJ1-1, with D hard to call. With 5 bases removed from V and 6 bases from J, the gap between germline ends came to 10 bases. From germline, CDR1 is SGHVS and CDR2 FNYEAQ. This CDR3 is built from 12 residues. The CDR3 sequence: CASSNGLSEAFF. CDR3 bases: TGTGCCAGCAGCAACGGACTTTCTGAAGCTTTCTTT.

In DNA form, the CDR3 reads TGTGCCAGCAGTCCCGGGACAGGGGATGGTCGAGATCAGCCCCAGCATTTT. Translation gives CASSPGTGDGRDQPQHF. This chain uses TRBV28 with TRBJ1-5, with 10 nucleotides matching TRBD1. The CDR3 extends over 17 amino acids. Per germline, CDR1 MDHEN and CDR2 SYDVKM. V gave up 5 bases and J gave up 5 bases; unmatched junction bases: 12. The full variable domain, its missing parts supplied by reference TRBV28 and TRBJ1-5, is DVKVTQSSRYLVKRTGEKVFLECVQDMDHENMFWYRQDPGLGLRLIYFSYDVKMKEKGDIPEGYSVSREKKERFSLILESASTNQTSMYLCASSPGTGDGRDQPQHFGDGTRLSIL.

This clone was recorded only once. The chain carries TRBV7-9 and TRBJ1-5, with TRBD1 matching 7 bases. Per germline, CDR1 SEHNR and CDR2 FQNEAQ (reference sequence). There are 15 residues in the CDR3. V dropped 5 bases and J dropped 7; count of bases not matched to a gene: 11. CDR3 DNA: TGTGCCAGCAGCGAGGATGGGACAGTACCCCAGCCCCAGCATTTT. It is translated as CASSEDGTVPQPQHF.

The chain recombines TRBV27 with TRBJ2-2, with 7 bases that match TRBD1. Germline V gives CDR1 MNHEY, CDR2 SMNVEV (reference sequence). The ends lost 5 bases at V and 3 bases at J; junction bases unmatched: 3. There are 14 residues in the CDR3. CDR3 residues: CASSNRGDTGELFF. In DNA, the CDR3 is TGTGCCAGCAGTAACAGGGGCGACACCGGGGAGCTGTTTTTT.

The chain has TRBV14 and TRBJ1-6, with D perhaps matching TRBD1 (5 bases). The V end lost 2 bases, the J end lost 7 bases, and 24 bases lay between the germline ends. The CDR3 extends over 19 amino acids. The germline CDR1 and CDR2 sequences are SGHDN and FVKESK. Here the CDR3 DNA reads TGTGCCAGCAGCCAAAAGGGGACCTATGAGCCGGGGGGGAATTCACCCCTCCACTTT. Translated, it gives CASSQKGTYEPGGNSPLHF.

The gene calls are TRBV9 and TRBJ1-3; the D is unclear. Trimming took 0 bases from V and 0 from J, leaving 7 bases between them. CDR1 is SGDLS, CDR2 YYNGEE, per germline. This CDR3 has 15 residues. The CDR3 here is CASSVALGSGNTIYF. The CDR3, as DNA: TGTGCCAGCAGCGTAGCCCTGGGCTCTGGAAACACCATATATTTT.

This clone occurred a few times. V usage is TRBV21-1 and J usage is TRBJ1-4. TRBV21-1 is designated a pseudogene. The CDR3 consists of 9 residues. CDR3 sequence reads: CASERKLFF. The CDR3 DNA follows: TGTGCCAGCGAAAGAAAACTGTTTTTT.

The genes are TRBV29-1 and TRBJ2-7; the match to TRBD2 covers 11 bases. Germline V gene sequence: CDR1 SQVTM, CDR2 ANQGSEA. This CDR3 has 14 residues. With V trimmed by 7 bases and J by 4 bases, 9 bases remained unmatched. CDR3 DNA: TGCAGCGAATCTAGCGGGGGGTGGAGGTACGAGCAGTACTTC. This codes for CSESSGGWRYEQYF.

The chain uses TRBV2 and TRBJ1-5, with D tentatively TRBD1 (5 bases). This CDR3 has 15 amino acids. Trimming shortened V by 7 bases and J by 4 bases, and 17 bases separated the two germline ends. Germline V gene sequence: CDR1 SNHLY, CDR2 FYNNEI. CDR3 sequence (DNA): TGTGCCAGCAACTCATACGGGGGGGGGAATCAGCCCCAGCATTTT. It specifies CASNSYGGGNQPQHF.

This sequence joins TRBV7-9 and TRBJ2-5; D gene uncertain. The germline V and J ends were trimmed by 2 bases and 0 bases, with 7 bases remaining between them. The length of the CDR3 is 14 residues. Per germline, CDR1 SEHNR and CDR2 FQNEAQ (reference sequence). The CDR3 DNA follows: TGTGCCAGCAGCTTATCCCGGGACCAAGAGACCCAGTACTTC. This encodes CASSLSRDQETQYF.

The chain couples TRBV27 to TRBJ2-3; 7 bases are a match to TRBD2. V was clipped by 0 bases and J by 3 bases; unmatched bases: 12. The CDR3 has 18 amino acids. From germline, CDR1 is MNHEY and CDR2 SMNVEV (reference sequence). CDR3 DNA sequence: TGTGCCAGCAGTTTATCGGGGGACGGGGGGTATCAGACAGATACGCAGTATTTT. Protein: CASSLSGDGGYQTDTQYF.

This chain links TRBV7-9 with TRBJ1-4; D not certain. V lost 1 base and J 0 bases, leaving 9 bases between the germline ends. Per germline, CDR1 SEHNR and CDR2 FQNEAQ (reference sequence). CDR3 length: 16 amino acids. The CDR3 reads CASSLVEKTTNEKLFF. For the CDR3, the DNA is TGTGCCAGCAGCTTAGTTGAAAAGACAACTAATGAAAAACTGTTTTTT. Drawing the rest from reference TRBV7-9 and TRBJ1-4, the complete variable domain is DTGVSQNPRHKITKRGQNVTFRCDPISEHNRLYWYRQTLGQGPEFLTYFQNEAQLEKSRLLSDRFSAERPKGSFSTLEIQRTEQGDSAMYLCASSLVEKTTNEKLFFGSGTQLSVL.

In its sample, this clone was seen once. This CDR3 reads CASSQMGGSTDTQYF. The CDR3 bases are TGTGCCAGCAGCCAGATGGGGGGGAGCACAGATACGCAGTATTTT. The chain is built from TRBV7-2 and TRBJ2-3, with 7 bases lining up with TRBD2. CDR1 and CDR2 (germline): SGHTA, FQGNSA. This CDR3 is built from 15 residues. After removal of 5 bases from V and 0 bases from J, the junction contained 5 bases not matched to a gene.

Note on this clone: Other DNA sequences in this specimen translate into the identical CDR3. The V call is TRBV5-1, the J call TRBJ1-5, with 8 bases matching TRBD1. The CDR3 is 15 amino acids. V trimming: 0 bases; J trimming: 4 bases; junction bases outside the gene matches: 3. Germline CDR1 and CDR2: SGHRS and YFSETQ. CDR3: CASSLAGTGNQPQHF. CDR3 coding DNA: TGCGCCAGCAGCTTGGCCGGGACAGGTAATCAGCCCCAGCATTTT.

The chain couples TRBV13 to TRBJ2-5, with TRBD2 matching 11 bases. Looked up from germline, CDR1 is PRHDT and CDR2 is FYEKMQ (reference sequence). Trimming at V came to 3 bases and at J to 2 bases, leaving 5 bases not matched to a gene. The CDR3 sequence is 16 residues long. The DNA for the CDR3 is TGTGCCAGCAGCTTGGGTAGCGGGAGGGATCAAGAGACCCAGTACTTC. This gives the protein CASSLGSGRDQETQYF.

The chain combines TRBV7-6 with TRBJ2-6; D unclear. The CDR3 loop spans 16 amino acids. Germline V gene lookup returns CDR1 SGHVS and CDR2 FNYEAQ. Trimming pared 4 bases from V and 5 bases from J, leaving 15 bases between. The CDR3 DNA sequence: TGTGCCAGCAGCTCCGTTGGGCCGCCGAGGGCCAACGTCCTGACTTTC. This gives the protein CASSSVGPPRANVLTF.

This clone has only a few counts. CDR3 residues: CASGESGTVSSGANVLTF. The CDR3 DNA sequence: TGTGCCAGCGGGGAATCCGGGACAGTGAGCTCTGGGGCCAACGTCCTGACTTTC. This chain connects TRBV9 to TRBJ2-6; TRBD1 aligns across 7 bases. CDR3 length equals 18 residues. J was trimmed by 0 bases and V by 7 bases; bases with no gene match: 13. In germline, CDR1 is SGDLS, CDR2 YYNGEE. Supplemented by reference TRBV9 and TRBJ2-6, the full variable domain reads DSGVTQTPKHLITATGQRVTLRCSPRSGDLSVYWYQQSLDQGLQFLIQYYNGEERAKGNILERFSAQQFPDLHSELNLSSLELGDSALYFCASGESGTVSSGANVLTFGAGSRLTVL.

CDR3 in amino acids: CASSESWGGISTDTQYF. Here the CDR3 DNA reads TGTGCCAGCAGTGAATCTTGGGGAGGGATTAGCACAGATACGCAGTATTTT. The chain is built from TRBV6-1 and TRBJ2-3; 7 positions agree with TRBD2. This CDR3 has 17 amino acids. The germline gives CDR1 MNHNS, CDR2 SASEGT. Trimming at V came to 2 bases and at J to 0 bases, leaving 8 bases not matched to a gene.

This clone was found a few times. The chain links TRBV9 to TRBJ1-1; a weak D match, TRBD1 (5 bases). Germline CDR1 is SGDLS and CDR2 is YYNGEE. The CDR3 consists of 16 residues. Trimming left V 2 bases short and J 0 bases short, with 14 bases between. The DNA for the CDR3 is TGTGCCAGCAGCGTCCCCGACGAGGGGATGAACACTGAAGCTTTCTTT. This translates into CASSVPDEGMNTEAFF.

This chain joins TRBV9 and TRBJ1-4, with TRBD1 matching over 7 bases. The trim removed 3 bases at V and 7 bases at J, leaving 6 bases unmatched. The germline V gene has CDR1 SGDLS and CDR2 YYNGEE. The CDR3 runs 14 residues. The CDR3 sequence: CASSGRQGLEKLFF. CDR3 coding DNA: TGTGCCAGCAGCGGCCGACAGGGCCTTGAAAAACTGTTTTTT.

The chain combines TRBV28 with TRBJ2-7; D ambiguous. Trimming stripped 5 bases from V and 5 bases from J, with 13 bases between. The CDR3 loop spans 13 amino acids. Germline V gene data show CDR1 as MDHEN and CDR2 as SYDVKM. The CDR3 coding sequence is TGTGCCAGCAGTCCCCGGACCGAAGACGAGCAGTACTTC. Translated, it gives CASSPRTEDEQYF.

V and J are TRBV6-5 and TRBJ2-1, with 10 nucleotides matching TRBD2. The V and J ends lost 6 bases and 4 bases, in that order; junction bases with no gene match: 6. The V gene's germline CDR1 is MNHEY and CDR2 SVGAGI. This CDR3 is built from 15 residues. The CDR3 DNA follows: TGTGCCAGCAGGGGGGGGACTAGCGTTTACAATGAGCAGTTCTTC. It codes for CASRGGTSVYNEQFF.

This chain uses TRBV19 with TRBJ2-7; 9 bases are shared with TRBD1. Germline V gene data show CDR1 as LNHDA and CDR2 as SQIVND (reference sequence). Trimming cost V 9 bases and J 2 bases; bases outside gene matches: 17. This CDR3 has 17 residues. CDR3 in amino acids: CASQFASGTGFPYEQYF. The CDR3 nucleotides are TGTGCCAGCCAGTTCGCCTCGGGGACAGGGTTCCCCTACGAGCAGTACTTC.

The chain carries TRBV5-1 and TRBJ2-5, with D possibly matching TRBD2 (6 bases). This CDR3 region has 15 residues. Deletions cut 5 bases from V and 7 bases from J, with 21 bases between. In germline, CDR1 is SGHRS, CDR2 YFSETQ. The CDR3 is CASRAGRLNGGTQYF. Here the CDR3 DNA reads TGCGCCAGCAGGGCGGGACGCCTCAACGGGGGGACCCAGTACTTC.

The CDR3 loop is CASSQVRTRDEQFF. CDR3 sequence (DNA): TGCGCCAGCAGCCAAGTTAGGACGAGGGATGAGCAGTTCTTC. The rearrangement links TRBV4-1 to TRBJ2-1; the D gene is possibly TRBD2 (5 bases). V lost 1 base and J lost 8, with 12 bases in between. Germline V gene lookup returns CDR1 MGHRA and CDR2 YSYEKL. The CDR3 consists of 14 residues.

The rearrangement links TRBV29-1 to TRBJ2-7; D is unclear. The V end lost 7 bases, the J end lost 6 bases, and 16 bases lay between the germline ends. Germline-derived CDR1 and CDR2 are SQVTM and ANQGSEA. The CDR3 runs 12 residues. CDR3 protein: CSASPRVGEQYF. CDR3 DNA: TGCAGCGCCTCCCCCCGGGTGGGCGAGCAGTACTTC.